The next 7 T cell receptor beta chains were all read from a single sample in a study of CD8+CD57+ T cells in acquired aplastic anemia. CD8+CD57+ cell expansion, shown by flow cytometry, had occurred in the patients selected for sequencing. Profiling of TCR beta VDJ combinations and CDR3 sequences used genomic DNA as template. Via MiXCR, TCRdb re-called the reads, giving one row per CDR3 protein. The data hold around 430,000 distinct CDR3 sequences, with around 33% observed a single time. What was sequenced was sorted CD4+, CD8+, or CD8+CD57+ T cells (not recorded which) from PBMCs. Receptors originate from a human donor with aplastic anemia.

This clonotype showed up many times. One junction end does not reproduce the germline sequence, and a read error may be involved. This chain uses TRBV2 with TRBJ2-5; TRBD2 is a possible D gene (6 bases). The CDR3 has 11 amino acids. Germline CDR1 and CDR2: SNHLY and FYNNEI. CDR3 loop: CASTEGTTQYF. The CDR3, as DNA: TGTGCCAGCACTGAAGGGACTACCCAGTACTTC.

This clonotype has a handful of counts. V gene TRBV5-1 combines with J gene TRBJ1-4; no clear D. CDR3 length: 13 amino acids. Germline-derived CDR1 and CDR2 are SGHRS and YFSETQ. The V and J ends lost 6 bases and 3 bases respectively, with 9 bases between them. The CDR3: CASIGEANEKLFF. The DNA of the CDR3 is TGCGCCAGCATAGGTGAAGCTAATGAAAAACTGTTTTTT.

The table lists this clonotype with many counts. This sequence joins TRBV7-2 and TRBJ1-2, with unresolved D. This CDR3 has 13 residues. The ends were cut back, 1 base at V and 8 bases at J, with 11 bases in the middle. Germline CDR1 reads SGHTA; CDR2 reads FQGNSA. CDR3 loop: CASSLEGFGGYTF. The CDR3 DNA follows: TGTGCCAGCAGCTTAGAAGGGTTTGGGGGCTACACCTTC.

This clonotype was counted at least ten times. V usage is TRBV7-9 and J usage is TRBJ1-6; D not certain. Germline assignment: CDR1 SEHNR and CDR2 FQNEAQ (reference sequence). With 1 base removed from V and 9 bases from J, the gap between germline ends came to 10 bases. This CDR3 has 14 amino acids. This CDR3 is CASSLDLGSSPLHF. The CDR3 bases are TGTGCCAGCAGCTTAGACTTGGGCAGTTCACCCCTCCACTTT.

This rearrangement joins TRBV10-3 to TRBJ2-7; a possible D gene is TRBD2 (5 bases). The germline V gene has CDR1 ENHRY and CDR2 SYGVKD. V was trimmed by 4 bases and J by 0 bases, leaving 10 bases between them. The CDR3 runs 14 residues. The CDR3 DNA is TGTGCCATCAGTGCCGAGGGAAGCTCCTACGAGCAGTACTTC. Amino acids: CAISAEGSSYEQYF.

There are many counts of this clonotype. V usage is TRBV15 and J usage is TRBJ2-7; TRBD1 matches at 7 bases. Germline CDR1 reads LNHNV; CDR2 reads YYDKDF (reference sequence). The CDR3 has 16 residues. With 0 bases clipped from V and 0 bases from J, the junction kept 5 bases outside the gene matches. Written as DNA, the CDR3 is TGTGCCACCAGCAGAGATCGTAGGGACAGCTCCTACGAGCAGTACTTC. Its protein is CATSRDRRDSSYEQYF.

The chain recombines TRBV12-3 or TRBV12-4 with TRBJ1-5; D may be TRBD1 (6 bases). The CDR3 extends over 16 amino acids. V was trimmed by 3 bases and J by 0 bases, leaving 12 bases between them. The CDR3 loop is CASSLGTRYSNQPQHF. CDR3 sequence (DNA): TGTGCCAGCAGTTTGGGGACACGGTATAGCAATCAGCCCCAGCATTTT.